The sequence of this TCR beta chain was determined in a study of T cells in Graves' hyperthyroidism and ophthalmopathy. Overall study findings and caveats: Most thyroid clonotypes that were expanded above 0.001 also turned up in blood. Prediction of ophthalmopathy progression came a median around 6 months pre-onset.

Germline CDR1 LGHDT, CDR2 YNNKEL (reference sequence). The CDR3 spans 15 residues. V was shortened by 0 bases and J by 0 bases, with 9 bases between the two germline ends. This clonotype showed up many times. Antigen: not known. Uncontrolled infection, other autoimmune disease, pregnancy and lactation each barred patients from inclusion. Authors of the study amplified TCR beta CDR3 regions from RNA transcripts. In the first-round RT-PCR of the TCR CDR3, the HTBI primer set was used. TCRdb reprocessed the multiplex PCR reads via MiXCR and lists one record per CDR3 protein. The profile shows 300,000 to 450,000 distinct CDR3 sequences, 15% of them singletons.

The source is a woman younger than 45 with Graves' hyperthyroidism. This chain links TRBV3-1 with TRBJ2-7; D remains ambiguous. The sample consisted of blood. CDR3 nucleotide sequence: TGTGCCAGCAGCCAAGATGGCACGAGCTCCTACGAGCAGTACTTC. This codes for CASSQDGTSSYEQYF.